The next 6 T cell receptor beta chains were all read from a single sample in a study of cytomegalovirus exposure and HLA in healthy donors. Method: immunoSEQ multiplex PCR; TCRdb's copy keeps in-frame clones and lacks some. The sample shows more than 250,000 clones, approximately 90% of them seen only once. Sequencing used PBMCs. These receptors all come from a woman in her thirties in good health and CMV-seropositive.

The chain uses TRBV11-2 and TRBJ1-2; a weak D match, TRBD1 (5 bases). V was shortened by 0 bases and J by 4 bases, with 9 bases between the two germline ends. The length of the CDR3 is 14 residues. Germline V gives CDR1 SGHAT, CDR2 FQNNGV. CDR3 in amino acids: CASSLEYGTYGYTF. The CDR3 nucleotides are TGTGCCAGCAGCTTAGAGTACGGGACCTATGGCTACACCTTC.

This clone has just one count. The chain recombines TRBV27 with TRBJ1-5; 9 nucleotides agree with TRBD1. The CDR3 totals 14 residues. V lost 5 bases and J lost 8; bases outside the gene matches: 7. Germline lookup yields CDR1 MNHEY and CDR2 SMNVEV (reference sequence). CDR3 in amino acids: CASSLSGTGKPQHF. The CDR3 coding sequence is TGTGCCAGCAGTCTTTCCGGGACAGGGAAGCCCCAGCATTTT.

V is TRBV6-5 and J is TRBJ1-1; 7 nucleotides agree with TRBD1. V dropped 6 bases and J dropped 11; count of bases not matched to a gene: 15. The CDR3 runs 14 residues. CDR1 MNHEY and CDR2 SVGAGI come from the germline V gene. CDR3 DNA: TGTGCCAGCAGATCAGACAGGGCCGGAGGAGGGGCTTTCTTT. It translates to CASRSDRAGGGAFF.

The chain has TRBV28 and TRBJ2-4; D is perhaps TRBD2 (5 bases). V was clipped by 7 bases and J by 6 bases, with 22 bases between them. The CDR3 is 16 residues long. Germline CDR1 reads MDHEN; CDR2 reads SYDVKM. This CDR3 is CASTDRQSFGGNIQYF. CDR3 sequence (DNA): TGTGCCAGCACCGACCGTCAGAGTTTTGGAGGAAACATTCAGTACTTC.

The V call is TRBV9, the J call TRBJ2-2; D call uncertain. CDR1 and CDR2 (germline): SGDLS, YYNGEE. V was clipped by 0 bases and J by 1 base, with 7 bases between them. The CDR3 covers 15 residues. CDR3 DNA sequence: TGTGCCAGCAGCGTAGAAGTTAGGAACACCGGGGAGCTGTTTTTT. This translates into CASSVEVRNTGELFF.

V usage is TRBV5-1 and J usage is TRBJ1-1, with 10 bases matching TRBD1. J was trimmed by 4 bases and V by 4 bases; bases with no gene match: 7. There are 15 residues in the CDR3. Germline assignment: CDR1 SGHRS and CDR2 YFSETQ. The CDR3 nucleotides read TGCGCCAGCAGCATATCGGGACAGGGGAGCACTGAAGCTTTCTTT. Amino acid sequence: CASSISGQGSTEAFF.